This is a list of T cell receptor beta chains from one sample in a study of CD4 T cells in relation to SARS-CoV-2 and coronaviruses. Clones were read by immunoSEQ multiplex PCR, and TCRdb kept only the in-frame ones, dropping some. The table records around 26,000 clones, around 80% of them present only once. For these receptors, no antigen is known. Specimen: CD4+ T cells from PBMCs, cultured in vitro. These receptor sequences come from a human donor in good health. CDR3s include the opening cysteine and the closing phenylalanine or tryptophan. Fields, in order: D gene, J gene, V gene, clone size, CDR3 protein, CDR3 DNA. A D gene is named only where the DNA matches it firmly. Clone size is stated in some rows and not others, as once, few, many or a class when expanded.

TRBD1 TRBJ2-3 TRBV20-1 . CSASWTGGTDTQYF TGCAGTGCTAGTTGGACAGGGGGAACAGATACGCAGTATTTT
TRBD2 TRBJ2-3 TRBV9 . CASSVATSGGAGGTDTQYF TGTGCCAGCAGCGTAGCGACTAGCGGGGGGGCTGGGGGAACAGATACGCAGTATTTT
. TRBJ2-3 TRBV2 . CASSFSGGGTDTQYF TGTGCCAGCAGTTTTAGCGGAGGGGGGACAGATACGCAGTATTTT
TRBD2 TRBJ2-1 TRBV14 once CASSPTTGTSGRNEQFF TGTGCCAGCAGCCCGACAACCGGGACTAGCGGGAGAAATGAGCAGTTCTTC
. TRBJ1-5 TRBV6-2/TRBV6-3 . CASSLWGLQPQHF TGTGCCAGCAGTTTGTGGGGGTTGCAGCCCCAGCATTTT
TRBD1 TRBJ2-3 TRBV29-1 few CSVGGDRGHSDTQYF TGCAGCGTGGGTGGGGACAGGGGGCACTCTGATACGCAGTATTTT
. TRBJ2-3 TRBV19 . CASSIDGGGTDTQYF TGTGCCAGTAGTATAGATGGCGGGGGCACAGATACGCAGTATTTT
TRBD2 TRBJ2-1 TRBV9 . CASSVGASGGPAEQFF TGTGCCAGCAGCGTAGGGGCTAGCGGGGGCCCTGCTGAGCAGTTCTTC
. TRBJ2-1 TRBV10-1 once CASKGGNNEQFF TGCGCCAGCAAGGGCGGAAACAATGAGCAGTTCTTC
TRBD1 TRBJ2-2 TRBV5-4 . CASSVPGQGYTGELFF TGTGCCAGCAGCGTACCGGGACAGGGTTACACCGGGGAGCTGTTTTTT
. TRBJ2-5 TRBV28 once CASSETRAVGETQYF TGTGCCAGCAGTGAAACAAGGGCGGTTGGAGAGACCCAGTACTTC
. TRBJ2-3 TRBV28 few CASFSGGSSTDTQYF TGTGCCAGCTTCTCAGGCGGTTCGAGCACAGATACGCAGTATTTT
TRBD1 TRBJ1-3 TRBV28 few CASSPGDRVPSGNTIYF TGTGCCAGCAGTCCAGGGGACAGAGTTCCCTCTGGAAACACCATATATTTT
TRBD2 TRBJ2-2 TRBV3-1/TRBV3-2 . CASGISGSTGELFF TGTGCCAGCGGAATTAGCGGGAGCACCGGGGAGCTGTTTTTT
. TRBJ2-7 TRBV10-3 few CAISVAQGPYEQYF TGTGCCATCAGTGTCGCACAGGGACCCTACGAGCAGTACTTC
TRBD2 TRBJ2-3 TRBV9 . CASSVTSGRRVGTDTQYF TGTGCCAGCAGCGTCACTAGCGGGAGAAGGGTCGGGACAGATACGCAGTATTTT
TRBD2 TRBJ2-3 TRBV11-2 . CASSIGTTLVDTQYF TGTGCCAGCAGCATCGGGACTACTCTGGTGGATACGCAGTATTTT
. TRBJ1-6 TRBV11-2 few CASRNPYASSYNSPLHF TGTGCCAGCAGGAACCCGTACGCCAGCTCCTATAATTCACCCCTCCACTTT
TRBD1 TRBJ2-1 TRBV6-5 few CASRTGGVNEQFF TGTGCCAGCAGGACAGGGGGCGTGAATGAGCAGTTCTTC
. TRBJ2-3 TRBV21-1 . CASRERGGVASTDTQYF TGTGCCAGCAGAGAAAGGGGCGGGGTTGCTAGCACAGATACGCAGTATTTT
TRBD1 TRBJ2-7 TRBV19 few CASSIEGTGPYEQYF TGTGCCAGTAGTATAGAGGGGACAGGCCCCTACGAGCAGTACTTC
TRBD1 TRBJ2-7 TRBV6-5 . CASSIQGQGAYEQYF TGTGCCAGCAGCATCCAGGGACAGGGGGCCTACGAGCAGTACTTC
. TRBJ2-2 TRBV24-1 . CATSASTGTGELFF TGTGCCACCAGCGCTAGCACAGGGACCGGGGAGCTGTTTTTT
. TRBJ1-1 TRBV15 . CATSNPPGRRHTEAFF TGTGCCACCAGCAACCCCCCGGGCAGGAGACACACTGAAGCTTTCTTT
. TRBJ2-5 TRBV6-2/TRBV6-3 few CASSYAAGLQETQYF TGTGCCAGCAGTTACGCGGCAGGGCTGCAAGAGACCCAGTACTTC
. TRBJ1-1 TRBV5-6 . CASGRFLVITEAFF TGTGCCAGCGGCCGTTTTCTGGTTATCACTGAAGCTTTCTTT
. TRBJ2-2 TRBV29-1 few CSTGGVSNTGELFF TGCAGCACTGGAGGGGTGTCGAACACCGGGGAGCTGTTTTTT
TRBD1 TRBJ1-5 TRBV3-1/TRBV3-2 . CASSYRGHQPQHF TGTGCCAGCAGCTACAGGGGACATCAGCCCCAGCATTTT
. TRBJ1-6 TRBV25-1 few CASSESSSYNSPLHF TGTGCCAGCAGTGAATCTAGCTCCTATAATTCACCCCTCCACTTT
. TRBJ2-2 TRBV7-2 . CASSLVARGGELFF TGTGCCAGCAGCTTAGTGGCCAGAGGGGGGGAGCTGTTTTTT
. TRBJ1-5 TRBV20-1 . CSASGSNQPQHF TGCAGTGCTAGTGGGAGCAATCAGCCCCAGCATTTT
. TRBJ2-3 TRBV7-2 . CASSPQQGRTDTQYF TGTGCCAGCAGCCCCCAGCAGGGGAGGACAGATACGCAGTATTTT
TRBD2 TRBJ2-7 TRBV5-1 . CASSPLGLSSSYEQYF TGCGCCAGCAGCCCCCTGGGACTAAGTAGCTCCTACGAGCAGTACTTC
TRBD2 TRBJ2-2 TRBV9 . CASSRGLAGTNTGELFF TGTGCCAGCAGCCGGGGACTAGCGGGAACGAACACCGGGGAGCTGTTTTTT
. TRBJ2-7 TRBV11-2 . CASSLDRGGTNEQYF TGTGCCAGCAGCTTAGATCGTGGGGGGACGAACGAGCAGTACTTC
. TRBJ2-5 TRBV25-1 . CASSEGWGRAETQYF TGTGCCAGCAGTGAAGGGTGGGGGCGGGCAGAGACCCAGTACTTC
. TRBJ1-3 TRBV5-1 . CASSTDNSGNTIYF TGCGCCAGCAGCACCGACAACTCTGGAAACACCATATATTTT
. TRBJ1-4 TRBV12-5 . CASGRANNEKLFF TGTGCTAGTGGAAGGGCAAATAATGAAAAACTGTTTTTT
. TRBJ1-1 TRBV2 . CASSEYMNTEAFF TGTGCCAGCAGTGAATACATGAACACTGAAGCTTTCTTT
. TRBJ1-5 TRBV7-2 . CASSLSEQPQHF TGTGCCAGCAGCTTAAGCGAGCAGCCCCAGCATTTT
. TRBJ2-2 TRBV21-1 . CASSKLNREGAGELFF TGTGCCAGCAGCAAACTAAACAGGGAAGGAGCCGGGGAGCTGTTTTTT